This T cell receptor (beta chain) was recorded in a study of cytomegalovirus exposure and HLA in healthy donors. For the study at large: A preliminary data release comprised tens of millions of unique TCRs obtained from HLA-typed donors. Findings of the study overall: According to reports, the classifier identified cytomegalovirus status with high specificity and sensitivity. Accurate HLA-A and HLA-B prediction from TCR beta sequences was reported for most subjects. Fewer N-insertions (relative to the roughly 630-donor mean) were reportedly seen in an Asian-associated ancestry cluster in a later analysis.

This clone has only a few counts. Its antigen is unknown. V lost 4 bases to trimming and J lost 4 bases, with 13 bases between them. The germline V gene has CDR1 SGHNT and CDR2 YYREEE (reference sequence). The CDR3 has 14 amino acids. Primers included in the PCR were 60 Vbeta and 13 Jbeta primers. Repertoires were generated with immunoSEQ multiplex PCR, while TCRdb's copy carries only in-frame clones and drops some. The sample includes over 150,000 clones, 68% seen only once; the top ten take about 1.3%. The material sequenced was PBMCs. The gene calls are TRBV5-4 and TRBJ2-3; maybe TRBD2 (7 bases). This TCR derives from a man aged 45-60 years in good health and CMV-seronegative. The CDR3 sequence: CASSHGGGPDTQYF. DNA for the CDR3: TGTGCCAGCAGCCATGGCGGGGGCCCAGATACGCAGTATTTT. Together with reference TRBV5-4 and TRBJ2-3, the CDR3 gives the full variable domain: ETGVTQSPTHLIKTRGQQVTLRCSSQSGHNTVSWYQQALGQGPQFIFQYYREEENGRGNFPPRFSGLQFPNYSSELNVNALELDDSALYLCASSHGGGPDTQYFGPGTRLTVL.